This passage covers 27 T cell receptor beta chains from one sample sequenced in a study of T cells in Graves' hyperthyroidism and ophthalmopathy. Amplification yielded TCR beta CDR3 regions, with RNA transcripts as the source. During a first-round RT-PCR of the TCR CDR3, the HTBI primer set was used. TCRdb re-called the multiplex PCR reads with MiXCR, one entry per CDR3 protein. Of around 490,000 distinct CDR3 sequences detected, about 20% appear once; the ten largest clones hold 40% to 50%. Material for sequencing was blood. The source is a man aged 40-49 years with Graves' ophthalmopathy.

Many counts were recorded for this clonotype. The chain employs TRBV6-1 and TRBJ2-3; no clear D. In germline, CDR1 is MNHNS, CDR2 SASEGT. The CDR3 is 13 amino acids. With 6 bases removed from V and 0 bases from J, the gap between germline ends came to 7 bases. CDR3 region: CASRLRSTDTQYF. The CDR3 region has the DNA TGTGCCAGCAGGCTTCGGAGCACAGATACGCAGTATTTT.

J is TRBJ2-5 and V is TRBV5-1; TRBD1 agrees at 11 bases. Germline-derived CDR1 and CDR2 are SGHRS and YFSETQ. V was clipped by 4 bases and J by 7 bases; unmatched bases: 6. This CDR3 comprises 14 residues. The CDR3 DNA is TGCGCCAGCAGCCTCGGACAGGGGGCAGCGACCCAGTACTTC. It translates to CASSLGQGAATQYF.

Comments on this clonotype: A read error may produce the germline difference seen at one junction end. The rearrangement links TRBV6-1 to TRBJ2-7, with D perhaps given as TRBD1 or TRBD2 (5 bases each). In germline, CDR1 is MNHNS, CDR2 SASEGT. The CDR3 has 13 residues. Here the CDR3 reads CPSTYVGDHEQYF. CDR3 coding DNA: TGTCCCAGCACCTACGTGGGGGACCACGAGCAGTACTTC.

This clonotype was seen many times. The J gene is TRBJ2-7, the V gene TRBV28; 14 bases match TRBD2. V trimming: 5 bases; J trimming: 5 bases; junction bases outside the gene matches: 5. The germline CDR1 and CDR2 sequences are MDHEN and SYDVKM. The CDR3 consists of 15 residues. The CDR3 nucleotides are TGTGCCAGCAGTGGGACTAGCGGGAGATTCGACGAGCAGTACTTC. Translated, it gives CASSGTSGRFDEQYF.

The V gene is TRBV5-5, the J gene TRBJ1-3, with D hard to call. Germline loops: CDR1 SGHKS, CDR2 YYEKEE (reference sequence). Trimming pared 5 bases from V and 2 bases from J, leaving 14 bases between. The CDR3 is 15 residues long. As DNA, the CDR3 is TGTGCCAGCAGGTCCTCCGGATTACCTGGAAACACCATATATTTT. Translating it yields CASRSSGLPGNTIYF.

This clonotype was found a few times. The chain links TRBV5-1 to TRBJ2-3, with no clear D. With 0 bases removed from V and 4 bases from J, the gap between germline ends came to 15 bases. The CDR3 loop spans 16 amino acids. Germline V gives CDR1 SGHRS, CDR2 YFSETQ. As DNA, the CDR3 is TGCGCCAGCAGCTTGGCTATGGGGATCTTCGCAGATACGCAGTATTTT. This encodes CASSLAMGIFADTQYF. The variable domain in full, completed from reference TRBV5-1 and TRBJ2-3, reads KAGVTQTPRYLIKTRGQQVTLSCSPISGHRSVSWYQQTPGQGLQFLFEYFSETQRNKGNFPGRFSGRQFSNSRSEMNVSTLELGDSALYLCASSLAMGIFADTQYFGPGTRLTVL.

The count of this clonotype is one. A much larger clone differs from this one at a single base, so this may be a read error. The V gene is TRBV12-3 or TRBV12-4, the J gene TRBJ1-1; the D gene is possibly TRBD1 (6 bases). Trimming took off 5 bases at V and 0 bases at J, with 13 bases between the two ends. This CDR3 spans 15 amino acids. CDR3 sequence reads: CASSPYRVMNTEAFF. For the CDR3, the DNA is TGTGCCAGCAGTCCATACAGGGTCATGAACACTGAAGCTTTCTTT.

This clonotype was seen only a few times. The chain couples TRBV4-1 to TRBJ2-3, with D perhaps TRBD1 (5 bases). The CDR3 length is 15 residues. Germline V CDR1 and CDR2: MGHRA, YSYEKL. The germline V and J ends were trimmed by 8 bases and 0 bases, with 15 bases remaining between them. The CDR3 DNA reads TGCGCCAGCCGAACTACAGGTTCTAGCACAGATACGCAGTATTTT. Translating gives CASRTTGSSTDTQYF.

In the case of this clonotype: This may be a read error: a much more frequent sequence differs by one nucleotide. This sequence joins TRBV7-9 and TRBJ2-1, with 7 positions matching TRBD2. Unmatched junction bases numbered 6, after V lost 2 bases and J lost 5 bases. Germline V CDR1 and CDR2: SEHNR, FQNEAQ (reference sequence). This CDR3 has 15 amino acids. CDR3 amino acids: CASSLPVGGHNEQFF. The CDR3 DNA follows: TGTGCCAGCAGCTTACCAGTGGGAGGGCACAATGAGCAGTTCTTC.

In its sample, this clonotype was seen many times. For the CDR3, the DNA is TGTGCCAGCTCACCAGGGACAGGGGCCGAGCAGTACTTC. The encoded protein is CASSPGTGAEQYF. This chain uses TRBV18 with TRBJ2-7; 10 bases align to TRBD1. Germline lookup yields CDR1 KGHSH and CDR2 LQKENI. This CDR3 has 13 residues. The V and J ends lost 2 bases and 6 bases, in that order; junction bases with no gene match: 1.

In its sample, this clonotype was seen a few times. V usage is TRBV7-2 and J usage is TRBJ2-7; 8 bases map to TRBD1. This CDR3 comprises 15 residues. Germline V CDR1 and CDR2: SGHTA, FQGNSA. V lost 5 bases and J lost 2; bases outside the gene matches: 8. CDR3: CASSLYRQGTYEQYF. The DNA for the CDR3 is TGTGCCAGCAGCCTGTACAGACAGGGGACCTACGAGCAGTACTTC.

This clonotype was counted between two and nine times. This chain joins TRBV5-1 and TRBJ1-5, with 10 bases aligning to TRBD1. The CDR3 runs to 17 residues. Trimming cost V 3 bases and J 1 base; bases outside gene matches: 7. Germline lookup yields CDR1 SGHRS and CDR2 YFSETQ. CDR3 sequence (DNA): TGCGCCAGCAGCTGTGGACAGGGGGACATAAGCAATCAGCCCCAGCATTTT. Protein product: CASSCGQGDISNQPQHF.

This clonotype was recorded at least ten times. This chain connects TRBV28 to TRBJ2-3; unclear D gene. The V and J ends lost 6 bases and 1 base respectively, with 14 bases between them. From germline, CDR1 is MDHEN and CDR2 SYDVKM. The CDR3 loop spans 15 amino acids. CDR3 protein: CASRGWSGRTDTQYF. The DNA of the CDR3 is TGTGCCAGCAGGGGATGGTCGGGCCGCACAGATACGCAGTATTTT.

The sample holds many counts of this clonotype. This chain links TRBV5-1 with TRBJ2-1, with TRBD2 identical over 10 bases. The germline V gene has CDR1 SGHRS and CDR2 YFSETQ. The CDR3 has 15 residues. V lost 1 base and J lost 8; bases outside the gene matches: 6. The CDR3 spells CASSLQRGGRDEQFF. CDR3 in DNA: TGCGCCAGCAGCTTGCAGCGGGGGGGCCGCGATGAGCAGTTCTTC.

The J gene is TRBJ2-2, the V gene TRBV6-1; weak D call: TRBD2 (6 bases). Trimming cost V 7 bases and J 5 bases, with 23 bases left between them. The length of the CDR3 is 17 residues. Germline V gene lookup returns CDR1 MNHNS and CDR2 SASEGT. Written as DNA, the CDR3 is TGTGCCAGCACCCGAGGACTTCCACCGGGGGATACCGGGGAGCTGTTTTTT. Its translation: CASTRGLPPGDTGELFF.

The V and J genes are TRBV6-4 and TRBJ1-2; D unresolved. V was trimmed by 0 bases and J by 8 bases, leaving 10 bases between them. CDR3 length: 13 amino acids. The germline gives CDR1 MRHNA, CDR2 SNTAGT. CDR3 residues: CASSDSLKGGYTF. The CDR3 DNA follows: TGTGCCAGCAGTGACTCTCTTAAAGGAGGCTACACCTTC.

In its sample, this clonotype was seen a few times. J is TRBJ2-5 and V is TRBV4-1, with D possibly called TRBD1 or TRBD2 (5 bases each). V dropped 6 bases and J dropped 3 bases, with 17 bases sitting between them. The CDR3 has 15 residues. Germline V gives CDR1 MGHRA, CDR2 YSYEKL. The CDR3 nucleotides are TGCGCCAGCAGAAAGGGGCCGGGGACCAAAGAGACCCAGTACTTC. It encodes CASRKGPGTKETQYF.

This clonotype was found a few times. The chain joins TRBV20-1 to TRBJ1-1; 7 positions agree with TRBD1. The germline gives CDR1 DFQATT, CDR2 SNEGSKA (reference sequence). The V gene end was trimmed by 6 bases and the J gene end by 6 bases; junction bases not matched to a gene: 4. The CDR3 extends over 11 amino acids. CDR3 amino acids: CSAMGQPEAFF. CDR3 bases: TGCAGTGCCATGGGACAGCCTGAAGCTTTCTTT.

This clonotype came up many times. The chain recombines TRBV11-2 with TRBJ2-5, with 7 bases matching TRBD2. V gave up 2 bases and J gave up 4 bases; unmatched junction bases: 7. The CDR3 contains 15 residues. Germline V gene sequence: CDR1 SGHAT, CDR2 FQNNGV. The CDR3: CASSLPPPGGETQYF. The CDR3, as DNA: TGTGCCAGCAGCTTACCGCCACCGGGGGGAGAGACCCAGTACTTC.

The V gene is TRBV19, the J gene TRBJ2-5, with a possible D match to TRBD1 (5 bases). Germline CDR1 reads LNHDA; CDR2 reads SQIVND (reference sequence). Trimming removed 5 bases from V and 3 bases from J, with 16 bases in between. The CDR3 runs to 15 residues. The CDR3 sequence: CASSSNWEGEETQYF. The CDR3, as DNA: TGTGCCAGTAGTTCTAATTGGGAAGGGGAAGAGACCCAGTACTTC.

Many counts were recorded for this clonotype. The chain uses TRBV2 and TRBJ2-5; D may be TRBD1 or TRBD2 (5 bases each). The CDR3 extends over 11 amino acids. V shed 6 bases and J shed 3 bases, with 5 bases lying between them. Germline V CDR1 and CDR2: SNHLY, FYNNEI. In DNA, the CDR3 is TGTGCCAGCAGGGGGGAAGAGACCCAGTACTTC. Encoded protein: CASRGEETQYF.

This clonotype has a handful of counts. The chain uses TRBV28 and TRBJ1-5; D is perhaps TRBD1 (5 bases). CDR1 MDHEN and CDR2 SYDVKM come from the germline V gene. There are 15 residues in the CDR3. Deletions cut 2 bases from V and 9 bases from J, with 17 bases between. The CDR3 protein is CASSLQGVMHLPQHF. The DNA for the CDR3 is TGTGCCAGCAGTTTACAGGGAGTTATGCATCTGCCCCAGCATTTT.

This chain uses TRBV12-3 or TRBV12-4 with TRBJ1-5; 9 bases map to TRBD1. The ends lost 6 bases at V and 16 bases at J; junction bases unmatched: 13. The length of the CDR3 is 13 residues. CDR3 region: CASSRDRAKDQHF. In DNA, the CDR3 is TGTGCCAGCAGCCGGGACAGGGCAAAGGATCAACATTTT.

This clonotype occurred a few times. The CDR3 nucleotides read TGTGCCAGCAGCTTAGCGGAGGACACTGAAGCTTTCTTT. Encoded protein: CASSLAEDTEAFF. This chain connects TRBV7-8 to TRBJ1-1; D unresolved. CDR1 is SGHVS, CDR2 FQNEAQ, per germline. The CDR3 extends over 13 amino acids. V lost 0 bases to trimming and J lost 3 bases, with 5 bases between them.

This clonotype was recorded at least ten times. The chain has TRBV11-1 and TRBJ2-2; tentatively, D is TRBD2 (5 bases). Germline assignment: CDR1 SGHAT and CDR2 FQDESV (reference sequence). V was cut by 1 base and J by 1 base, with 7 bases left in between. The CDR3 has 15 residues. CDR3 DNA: TGTGCCAGCAGCTTAGAGAGGGTGAACACCGGGGAGCTGTTTTTT. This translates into CASSLERVNTGELFF.

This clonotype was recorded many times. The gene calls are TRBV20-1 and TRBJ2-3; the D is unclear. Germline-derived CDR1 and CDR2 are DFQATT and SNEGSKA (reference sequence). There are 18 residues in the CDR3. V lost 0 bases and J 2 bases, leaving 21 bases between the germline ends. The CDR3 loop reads CSARDLVGWARSTDTQYF. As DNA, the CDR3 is TGCAGTGCTAGAGATCTCGTCGGGTGGGCAAGGTCCACAGATACGCAGTATTTT.

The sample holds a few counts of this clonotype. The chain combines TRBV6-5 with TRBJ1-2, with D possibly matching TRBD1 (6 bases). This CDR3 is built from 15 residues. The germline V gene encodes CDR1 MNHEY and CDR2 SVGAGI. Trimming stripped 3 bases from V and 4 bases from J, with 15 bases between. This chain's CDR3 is CASSYLDRAIYGYTF. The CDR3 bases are TGTGCCAGCAGTTATCTGGACAGAGCCATCTATGGCTACACCTTC.